Below, one T cell receptor (beta chain) is given with its context. J was trimmed by 2 bases and V by 2 bases; bases with no gene match: 3. CDR1 and CDR2 (germline): SGDLS, YYNGEE. The CDR3 sequence is 14 residues long. The data were obtained in a study of blood T cell repertoires in COVID-19. Study background: The United States, Italy and Spain provided the acute and convalescent COVID-19 samples. Sample material is recorded as cDNA or gDNA derived from T cells, B-cell-depleted T cells, or PBMCs.

Per the study methods: Amplified reference gene primers provided the basis for estimating nucleated cell counts. Measured with immunoSEQ multiplex PCR; TCRdb has only the in-frame clones, and not every one. That table supplies the V and J calls and clone size; D and trimming were determined from the DNA. The profile shows under 200,000 clones, around nine tenths of them singletons. Material for sequencing was peripheral blood. The rearrangement links TRBV9 to TRBJ2-5; TRBD2 matches 7 bases. The sequence derives from a man aged 45-65 years with acute or convalescent COVID-19. The CDR3 protein is CASSVLAVQETQYF. CDR3 in DNA: TGTGCCAGCAGCGTCCTAGCGGTACAAGAGACCCAGTACTTC.